Listed here are 18 T cell receptor beta chains from one sample, sequenced in a study of T cells in Graves' hyperthyroidism and ophthalmopathy. It was RNA transcripts that yielded the amplified TCR beta CDR3 regions. The study used the HTBI primer set for a first-round RT-PCR of the TCR CDR3. A single record per CDR3 protein comes from TCRdb applying MiXCR to the multiplex PCR reads. The table lists some 600,000 distinct CDR3 sequences, approximately 15% of them singletons. Material: blood. Receptor source: a woman aged 25-40 years with Graves' hyperthyroidism that later progressed to Graves' ophthalmopathy.

This clonotype was seen more than once but under ten times. The V gene is TRBV9, the J gene TRBJ2-7; the match to TRBD1 covers 10 bases. V lost 3 bases and J lost 3; bases outside the gene matches: 6. The CDR3 is 15 residues long. Looked up from germline, CDR1 is SGDLS and CDR2 is YYNGEE. The CDR3 protein is CASSAGDRGFYEQYF. Here the CDR3 DNA reads TGTGCCAGCAGCGCGGGGGACAGGGGTTTCTACGAGCAGTACTTC.

The table lists this clonotype with many counts. This sequence joins TRBV7-9 and TRBJ1-1, with TRBD1 as a possible D gene (6 bases). Trimming stripped 5 bases from V and 4 bases from J, with 11 bases between. The CDR3 loop spans 13 amino acids. The germline V gene has CDR1 SEHNR and CDR2 FQNEAQ (reference sequence). The CDR3 DNA follows: TGTGCCAGCAGCGCACAGGGTCCCACTGAAGCTTTCTTT. Translating gives CASSAQGPTEAFF.

Ten or more counts support this clonotype. Written as DNA, the CDR3 is TGTGCCAGTAGTATCAATCAGGTTTTTGGCTACACCTTC. It codes for CASSINQVFGYTF. The chain is built from TRBV19 and TRBJ1-2; no reliable D call. The V gene lost 3 bases and the J gene lost 7 bases, with 12 bases spanning the gap. The germline V gene has CDR1 LNHDA and CDR2 SQIVND (reference sequence). There are 13 residues in the CDR3.

This clonotype showed up many times. The V call is TRBV20-1, the J call TRBJ2-3; TRBD2 agrees at 13 bases. V was pared by 4 bases and J by 0 bases, with 4 bases of the junction left unmatched. Looked up from germline, CDR1 is DFQATT and CDR2 is SNEGSKA (reference sequence). CDR3 length: 16 residues. Here the CDR3 DNA reads TGCAGTGCTATAAGGACTAGCGGGAGTAGCACAGATACGCAGTATTTT. Translation gives CSAIRTSGSSTDTQYF.

Points on this clonotype: The junction departs from germline at one end; a sequencing error may be responsible. The chain links TRBV3-1 to TRBJ1-2; the match to TRBD1 covers 7 bases. From germline, CDR1 is LGHDT and CDR2 YNNKEL (reference sequence). The CDR3 runs 15 residues. CDR3 DNA: TGCGCCAGCAGTCCTACCCGGGACAGTTTCTATGGCTACACCTTC. Its translation: CASSPTRDSFYGYTF.

This clonotype has ten or more counts. This chain links TRBV7-9 with TRBJ2-5; a possible D gene is TRBD2 (6 bases). Germline V gene sequence: CDR1 SEHNR, CDR2 FQNEAQ (reference sequence). The V gene lost 0 bases and the J gene lost 5 bases, with 13 bases spanning the gap. This CDR3 spans 15 amino acids. CDR3 amino acids: CASSLAGGAGETQYF. CDR3 nucleotides: TGTGCCAGCAGCTTAGCAGGAGGGGCTGGGGAGACCCAGTACTTC.

In this sample, this clonotype turned up a few times. The chain uses TRBV28 and TRBJ1-1; D is unclear. This CDR3 spans 15 amino acids. CDR1 is MDHEN, CDR2 SYDVKM, per germline. The V end lost 3 bases, the J end lost 0 bases, and 11 bases lay between the germline ends. CDR3 loop: CASSLLVLMNTEAFF. The DNA of the CDR3 is TGTGCCAGCAGTTTGCTGGTCTTAATGAACACTGAAGCTTTCTTT.

This clonotype was recorded many times. The rearrangement uses TRBV7-8 and TRBJ1-1; the D is unclear. Trimming cost V 5 bases and J 1 base, with 17 bases left between them. Germline CDR1 and CDR2: SGHVS and FQNEAQ. The CDR3 spans 16 residues. The CDR3 sequence is CASSDRVPVGNTEAFF. In nucleotides, the CDR3 is TGTGCCAGCAGCGATAGGGTCCCTGTCGGGAACACTGAAGCTTTCTTT.

Ten or more counts support this clonotype. In nucleotides, the CDR3 is TGTGCCAGCAGTTACCGGCCGAAAGACAGGGCCGGGGCCAACGTCCTGACTTTC. Translated, it gives CASSYRPKDRAGANVLTF. V usage is TRBV6-2 or TRBV6-3 and J usage is TRBJ2-6, with 7 bases that match TRBD1. With 2 bases clipped from V and 4 bases from J, the junction kept 11 bases outside the gene matches. From germline, CDR1 is MNHEY and CDR2 SVGEGT. This CDR3 is 18 amino acids long.

This clonotype was counted at least ten times. The J gene is TRBJ1-1, the V gene TRBV6-1; TRBD1 might be the D (5 bases). There are 16 residues in the CDR3. Trimming removed 6 bases from V and 3 bases from J, with 20 bases in between. Germline CDR1 MNHNS, CDR2 SASEGT. DNA for the CDR3: TGTGCCAGCAGCTCGGGATCTTTCTTGGGGGACACTGAAGCTTTCTTT. Its translation is CASSSGSFLGDTEAFF.

There are many counts of this clonotype. The V call is TRBV4-3, the J call TRBJ1-1; no clear D. The CDR3 spans 14 residues. Germline loops: CDR1 LGHNA, CDR2 YSLEER. V dropped 0 bases and J dropped 5 bases, with 10 bases sitting between them. CDR3 loop: CASSQDSGYTEAFF. Here the CDR3 DNA reads TGCGCCAGCAGCCAAGATTCAGGTTATACTGAAGCTTTCTTT.

This clonotype was seen many times. The chain employs TRBV10-3 and TRBJ2-7; 9 nucleotides agree with TRBD2. The CDR3 covers 15 residues. CDR1 and CDR2 from the germline V gene are ENHRY and SYGVKD. Trimming at V came to 3 bases and at J to 0 bases, leaving 3 bases not matched to a gene. CDR3 residues: CAISDKREASYEQYF. CDR3 nucleotides: TGTGCCATCAGTGATAAGCGGGAGGCCTCCTACGAGCAGTACTTC.

This clonotype was seen a handful of times. The rearrangement uses TRBV12-3 or TRBV12-4 and TRBJ2-1, with D possibly matching TRBD2 (6 bases). The CDR3 runs to 15 residues. V gave up 1 base and J gave up 6 bases, with 13 bases separating them. The CDR3 protein is CASSLESSALNEQFF. CDR3 coding DNA: TGTGCCAGCAGTTTAGAGTCTAGCGCCCTCAATGAGCAGTTCTTC.

This clonotype was seen repeatedly, ten times or more. V usage is TRBV2 and J usage is TRBJ2-2; no firm D call. The CDR3 runs to 12 residues. Germline CDR1 and CDR2: SNHLY and FYNNEI. Trimming removed 10 bases at V and 4 bases at J, with 10 bases between. The CDR3 here is CATPISTGELFF. CDR3 DNA sequence: TGTGCCACCCCCATAAGCACCGGGGAGCTGTTTTTT.

This clonotype was recorded many times. The V and J genes are TRBV20-1 and TRBJ2-7; 8 bases agree with TRBD2. Germline values: CDR1 DFQATT, CDR2 SNEGSKA (reference sequence). This CDR3 region has 13 residues. The CDR3 protein is CSLRGAGGYEQYF. The CDR3 coding sequence is TGCAGCCTGCGGGGTGCGGGAGGATACGAGCAGTACTTC.

This clonotype was observed at least ten times. This chain uses TRBV7-3 with TRBJ1-1, with D unclear. CDR3 length equals 15 residues. CDR1 SGHTA and CDR2 FQGTGA come from the germline V gene. Between the trimmed V and J ends, which lost 0 bases and 4 bases, there was a span of 12 bases. The CDR3 here is CASSLTSGEGTEAFF. Written as DNA, the CDR3 is TGTGCCAGCAGCTTAACGTCCGGGGAGGGCACTGAAGCTTTCTTT.

The genes are TRBV7-3 and TRBJ2-3, with 12 bases matching TRBD2. V lost 5 bases and J lost 5; bases outside the gene matches: 8. The CDR3 covers 16 residues. Germline V gives CDR1 SGHTA, CDR2 FQGTGA. This CDR3 is CASSIGTSGPGDTQYF. DNA for the CDR3: TGTGCCAGCAGCATAGGGACTAGCGGGCCGGGAGATACGCAGTATTTT.

This clonotype has only a few counts. This may arise from a read error, as a much more abundant clone is one base away. The chain links TRBV19 to TRBJ1-4, with 8 bases fitting TRBD1. V shed 3 bases, J shed 10 bases, and the junction held 10 bases outside the gene matches. Germline loops: CDR1 LNHDA, CDR2 SQIVND (reference sequence). The CDR3 is 15 amino acids. The CDR3 spells CASSIAGTGGGKLFF. In DNA, the CDR3 is TGTGCCAGTAGTATCGCCGGGACAGGAGGCGGAAAACTGTTTTTT.